Listed below are T cell receptor beta chains from one sample, sequenced in a study of vaccination effects on CD4 cells after COVID-19. These receptors' targets are unknown. Using immunoSEQ multiplex PCR, the repertoire was profiled, and TCRdb retains in-frame clones only, with some absent. Among some 23,000 clones listed, approximately 79% were seen once. The sequencing used CD4+ T cells from PBMCs cultured with HCoV-229E spike peptides, collected after COVID-19 vaccination. Every receptor here comes from a human donor who received a COVID-19 vaccine. Each CDR3 is given with its conserved first and last residue. A D gene is named only where the DNA matches it firmly. Rows give clone size only sometimes, using once, few, many, or a class for an expanded clone.

abundance: .; d_gene: TRBD1; v_gene: TRBV5-1; j_gene: TRBJ1-2; CDR3aa: CASSVPGQKNYGYTF; CDR3nt: TGCGCCAGCAGCGTTCCGGGACAGAAAAACTATGGCTACACCTTC
abundance: .; d_gene: .; v_gene: TRBV5-1; j_gene: TRBJ2-6; CDR3aa: CASSFSGGPGANVLTF; CDR3nt: TGCGCCAGCAGCTTCTCGGGGGGCCCTGGGGCCAACGTCCTGACTTTC
abundance: .; d_gene: .; v_gene: TRBV7-2; j_gene: TRBJ2-3; CDR3aa: CASSFFFTWVDTQYF; CDR3nt: TGTGCCAGCAGCTTCTTTTTCACGTGGGTGGATACGCAGTATTTT
abundance: .; d_gene: .; v_gene: TRBV21-1; j_gene: TRBJ1-2; CDR3aa: CASSAIPGRIYGYTF; CDR3nt: TGTGCCAGCAGCGCTATTCCGGGACGGATATATGGCTACACCTTC
abundance: .; d_gene: TRBD1; v_gene: TRBV7-9; j_gene: TRBJ2-7; CDR3aa: CASSHGTGAELITYEQYF; CDR3nt: TGTGCCAGCAGCCACGGGACAGGGGCCGAACTGATAACCTACGAGCAGTACTTC
abundance: few; d_gene: .; v_gene: TRBV5-5; j_gene: TRBJ1-3; CDR3aa: CASSWQGSGNTIYF; CDR3nt: TGTGCCAGCAGCTGGCAGGGGTCTGGAAACACCATATATTTT
abundance: .; d_gene: TRBD1; v_gene: TRBV5-6; j_gene: TRBJ1-1; CDR3aa: CASSSKTGSVSEAFF; CDR3nt: TGTGCCAGCAGCTCAAAGACAGGGAGTGTCTCTGAAGCTTTCTTT
abundance: .; d_gene: TRBD2; v_gene: TRBV29-1; j_gene: TRBJ2-1; CDR3aa: CSVRINSGRGDEQFF; CDR3nt: TGCAGCGTTCGAATAAATAGCGGGAGAGGAGATGAGCAGTTCTTC
abundance: few; d_gene: TRBD2; v_gene: TRBV25-1; j_gene: TRBJ2-5; CDR3aa: CASRVSGGASRETQYF; CDR3nt: TGTGCCAGCAGGGTGTCGGGAGGGGCGTCTCGGGAGACCCAGTACTTC
abundance: .; d_gene: TRBD1; v_gene: TRBV15; j_gene: TRBJ1-4; CDR3aa: CATSKPADRGEKLFF; CDR3nt: TGTGCCACCAGCAAGCCCGCGGACAGGGGGGAAAAACTGTTTTTT
abundance: .; d_gene: TRBD2; v_gene: TRBV6-5; j_gene: TRBJ2-5; CDR3aa: CASRLAGGPGETQYF; CDR3nt: TGTGCCAGCAGATTAGCGGGGGGGCCGGGGGAGACCCAGTACTTC
abundance: .; d_gene: .; v_gene: TRBV6-5; j_gene: TRBJ2-3; CDR3aa: CASSYLGADTQYF; CDR3nt: TGTGCCAGCAGTTACTTAGGGGCCGATACGCAGTATTTT
abundance: .; d_gene: .; v_gene: TRBV10-1; j_gene: TRBJ1-4; CDR3aa: CASSEAGNEKLFF; CDR3nt: TGCGCCAGCAGTGAGGCAGGAAATGAAAAACTGTTTTTT
abundance: once; d_gene: .; v_gene: TRBV9; j_gene: TRBJ2-1; CDR3aa: CASSVVSKNEQFF; CDR3nt: TGTGCCAGCAGCGTAGTGTCGAAAAATGAGCAGTTCTTC
abundance: .; d_gene: TRBD1; v_gene: TRBV5-6; j_gene: TRBJ1-2; CDR3aa: CASSSLQGWDGYTF; CDR3nt: TGTGCCAGCAGCTCCTTACAGGGGTGGGATGGCTACACCTTC
abundance: .; d_gene: TRBD2; v_gene: TRBV5-1; j_gene: TRBJ2-3; CDR3aa: CASSLTRGGGTDTQYF; CDR3nt: TGCGCCAGCAGCCTGACCCGGGGGGGCGGCACAGATACGCAGTATTTT
abundance: .; d_gene: .; v_gene: TRBV6-1; j_gene: TRBJ1-3; CDR3aa: CASSEIGRNTIYF; CDR3nt: TGTGCCAGCAGTGAGATCGGGAGAAACACCATATATTTT
abundance: .; d_gene: .; v_gene: TRBV6-2/TRBV6-3; j_gene: TRBJ2-1; CDR3aa: CASSPLWWASSYNEQFF; CDR3nt: TGTGCCAGCAGTCCGCTATGGTGGGCGAGCTCCTACAATGAGCAGTTCTTC
abundance: .; d_gene: .; v_gene: TRBV4-1; j_gene: TRBJ2-1; CDR3aa: CASSPFHRDSRRNEQFF; CDR3nt: TGCGCCAGCAGCCCTTTCCACCGGGACTCGAGGAGAAATGAGCAGTTCTTC
abundance: few; d_gene: .; v_gene: TRBV4-2; j_gene: TRBJ1-5; CDR3aa: CASSQDRRNQPQHF; CDR3nt: TGTGCCAGCAGCCAAGATCGGCGGAATCAGCCCCAGCATTTT
abundance: .; d_gene: .; v_gene: TRBV27; j_gene: TRBJ1-2; CDR3aa: CASSYGTGLGGYTF; CDR3nt: TGTGCCAGCAGTTATGGGACGGGATTGGGAGGCTACACCTTC
abundance: .; d_gene: .; v_gene: TRBV5-6; j_gene: TRBJ1-6; CDR3aa: CASSRGRRQENSPLHF; CDR3nt: TGTGCCAGCAGCCGAGGGCGGAGACAGGAAAATTCACCCCTCCACTTT
abundance: .; d_gene: TRBD1; v_gene: TRBV6-5; j_gene: TRBJ2-5; CDR3aa: CATLRTGGFEETQYF; CDR3nt: TGTGCCACCCTCCGGACAGGGGGATTTGAGGAGACCCAGTACTTC
abundance: once; d_gene: .; v_gene: TRBV15; j_gene: TRBJ1-1; CDR3aa: CATSRDPGSGNTEAFF; CDR3nt: TGTGCCACCAGCAGAGACCCGGGTTCAGGCAATACTGAAGCTTTCTTT
abundance: .; d_gene: .; v_gene: TRBV25-1; j_gene: TRBJ1-1; CDR3aa: CASSDRGRTEAFF; CDR3nt: TGTGCCAGCAGTGATCGAGGGAGGACTGAAGCTTTCTTT
abundance: .; d_gene: TRBD2; v_gene: TRBV29-1; j_gene: TRBJ2-3; CDR3aa: CSVRTSGTSTDTQYF; CDR3nt: TGCAGCGTTCGGACTAGCGGGACTAGCACAGATACGCAGTATTTT